This entry features one T cell receptor beta chain sequence. Its target is not known. The TCR beta library used iRepertoire HTBI primers with Arm-PCR amplification of CDR3. TCRdb called the multiplex PCR reads again in MiXCR, with one record for every CDR3 protein. The sample includes around 500,000 distinct CDR3 sequences, more than 20% of them seen just once. Trimming took 3 bases from V and 8 from J, leaving 16 bases between them. The CDR3 totals 14 residues. The time point denotes: persistent/refractory GD, antithyroid drugs over 5 years with positive TRAb. Extracted RNA from PBMCs served as the source of the TCR library. American Thyroid Association guidelines defined how Graves' disease was diagnosed. The source of the sample is a study of regulatory T cells in long-lasting Graves disease. Notes on the study in general: Persistent patients had a count of shared public clonotypes (about 2,500) that exceeded that of new patients (966).

The input for sequencing was peripheral blood mononuclear cells (PBMCs), taken when the disease was refractory, from a patient treated with antithyroid drugs. This chain joins TRBV12-3 or TRBV12-4 and TRBJ1-2; D not resolved. The sequence was obtained from a female donor with Graves disease. CDR3 protein: CASSFSGFGRGYTF. CDR3 bases: TGTGCCAGCAGTTTCTCGGGCTTTGGACGAGGCTACACCTTC.